These 20 T cell receptor beta chains were all obtained from the same sample, sequenced in a study of vaccination effects on CD4 cells after COVID-19. Data came from immunoSEQ multiplex PCR; TCRdb stores just in-frame clones and leaves some out. Here the sample spans almost 15,000 clones, approximately 68% being singletons. Within the ViraFEST assay, antigen-specific CD4+ T cells underwent expansion with viral peptide pools prior to sequencing. Following culture for about ten days, CD4+ T cells were isolated. Vaccine administered to participants consisted of two doses of either BNT162b2 or mRNA-1273. No antigen is known for these receptors. The specimen was CD4+ T cells from PBMCs cultured with HCoV-NL63 spike peptides, collected after COVID-19 vaccination. These receptors originate from a human donor who received a COVID-19 vaccine.

V is TRBV30 and J is TRBJ2-1; D tentatively fits TRBD1 or TRBD2 (5 bases each). The CDR3 sequence is 18 residues long. The germline V gene encodes CDR1 GTSNPN and CDR2 SVGIG (reference sequence). Trimming removed 1 base at V and 4 bases at J, with 23 bases between. This CDR3 reads CAWSGYNWDPRRYNEQFF. DNA for the CDR3: TGTGCCTGGAGTGGGTACAATTGGGACCCCCGGAGATACAATGAGCAGTTCTTC.

V usage is TRBV7-2 and J usage is TRBJ2-2; 7 positions match TRBD2. The junction had 3 bases not matched to a gene; V was cut back by 0 bases and J by 8 bases. The CDR3 is 14 residues long. The germline CDR1 and CDR2 sequences are SGHTA and FQGNSA. The chain's CDR3 is CASSLAGGDGELFF. CDR3 DNA: TGTGCCAGCAGCTTAGCGGGAGGGGATGGGGAGCTGTTTTTT. Full variable domain (rest looked up from reference TRBV7-2 and TRBJ2-2): GAGVSQSPSNKVTEKGKDVELRCDPISGHTALYWYRQSLGQGLEFLIYFQGNSAPDKSGLPSDRFSAERTGGSVSTLTIQRTQQEDSAVYLCASSLAGGDGELFFGEGSRLTVL.

The rearrangement joins TRBV7-2 to TRBJ2-7; 8 nucleotides line up with TRBD2. The CDR3 length is 19 residues. Germline V CDR1 and CDR2: SGHTA, FQGNSA. Trimming cost V 5 bases and J 1 base; bases outside gene matches: 19. The CDR3 DNA sequence: TGTGCCAGCAGCCGCACCTGGGGGGATAGCGGGATGTTATCCTACGAGCAGTACTTC. The encoded protein is CASSRTWGDSGMLSYEQYF.

The chain couples TRBV2 to TRBJ2-7; 9 bases fit TRBD2. V was clipped by 6 bases and J by 5 bases; unmatched bases: 17. Germline CDR1 and CDR2: SNHLY and FYNNEI. The CDR3 extends over 17 amino acids. In DNA, the CDR3 is TGTGCCAGCAGGGGGGGTAGCGGGGGATCCCGGGTCCACGAGCAGTACTTC. Amino acids: CASRGGSGGSRVHEQYF.

V usage is TRBV19 and J usage is TRBJ2-3; TRBD1 aligns across 8 bases. The CDR3 sequence is 15 residues long. V shed 5 bases, J shed 3 bases, and the junction held 7 bases outside the gene matches. Germline V gene lookup returns CDR1 LNHDA and CDR2 SQIVND (reference sequence). The DNA for the CDR3 is TGTGCCAGTAGTGGAAGGACAGGGAGGACAGATACGCAGTATTTT. Amino acids: CASSGRTGRTDTQYF.

V usage is TRBV5-4 and J usage is TRBJ2-1; TRBD2 is a possible D gene (5 bases). Looked up from germline, CDR1 is SGHNT and CDR2 is YYREEE (reference sequence). This CDR3 spans 15 amino acids. The ends were cut back, 0 bases at V and 7 bases at J, with 14 bases in the middle. CDR3 residues: CASSLGAGVGNEQFF. The CDR3 region has the DNA TGTGCCAGCAGCTTGGGTGCGGGTGTCGGGAATGAGCAGTTCTTC.

The rearrangement links TRBV19 to TRBJ2-1, with TRBD2 matching 8 bases. J lost 12 bases, V lost 2 bases, and 21 bases had no gene match. Germline V gives CDR1 LNHDA, CDR2 SQIVND (reference sequence). This CDR3 is 18 amino acids long. The CDR3 loop is CASSIPQKTSDRMIGQFF. The CDR3 region has the DNA TGTGCCAGTAGTATACCCCAAAAGACTAGCGATAGAATGATTGGGCAGTTCTTC.

The chain combines TRBV4-2 with TRBJ1-4, with a weak D call TRBD1 (6 bases). CDR1 is LGHNA, CDR2 YNFKEQ, per germline. The ends were cut back, 4 bases at V and 8 bases at J, with 20 bases in the middle. This CDR3 is built from 16 residues. CDR3 nucleotides: TGTGCCAGCAGCCCTGGGGGTACAGGGAGAGAGGAAAAACTGTTTTTT. It yields the protein CASSPGGTGREEKLFF.

This clone ranks as large. The CDR3 nucleotides read TGTGCCAGCAGCTCACAGATGAACACTGAAGCTTTCTTT. It translates to CASSSQMNTEAFF. The chain carries TRBV7-3 and TRBJ1-1, with D uncertain. The ends were cut back, 4 bases at V and 0 bases at J, with 6 bases in the middle. The length of the CDR3 is 13 residues. Germline CDR1 is SGHTA and CDR2 is FQGTGA.

The CDR3 DNA reads TGCAGTGCCATCGGGAACACTGAAGCTTTCTTT. Amino acid sequence: CSAIGNTEAFF. This chain connects TRBV20-1 to TRBJ1-1; D call uncertain. CDR3 length equals 11 residues. In germline, CDR1 is DFQATT, CDR2 SNEGSKA (reference sequence). V dropped 6 bases and J dropped 1 base, with 6 bases sitting between them.

The chain recombines TRBV3-1 (or the pseudogene TRBV3-2) with TRBJ2-7; D is perhaps TRBD1 or TRBD2 (5 bases each). This CDR3 contains 16 residues. Germline V gene data show CDR1 as LGHDT and CDR2 as YNNKEL (reference sequence). V was pared by 5 bases and J by 0 bases, with 17 bases between. The CDR3 reads CASSLQPGRDSYEQYF. The CDR3 DNA is TGTGCCAGCAGCTTGCAGCCGGGACGGGACTCCTACGAGCAGTACTTC.

This clone was recorded once. The chain couples TRBV10-3 to TRBJ2-2; D is unresolved. With 3 bases removed from V and 3 bases from J, the gap between germline ends came to 11 bases. The CDR3 extends over 15 amino acids. Germline CDR1 is ENHRY and CDR2 is SYGVKD. This chain's CDR3 is CAISDPGRDTGELFF. CDR3 bases: TGTGCCATCAGTGACCCCGGACGGGACACCGGGGAGCTGTTTTTT.

The CDR3 reads CASSVAPLPNEQFF. In DNA, the CDR3 is TGTGCCAGCAGCGTAGCCCCCCTTCCTAATGAGCAGTTCTTC. The V and J genes are TRBV9 and TRBJ2-1; D unresolved. The CDR3 consists of 14 residues. V shed 0 bases and J shed 7 bases, with 11 bases lying between them. Germline assignment: CDR1 SGDLS and CDR2 YYNGEE.

This clone appeared once. The V and J genes are TRBV25-1 and TRBJ2-6; D may correspond to TRBD1 or TRBD2 (5 bases each). Trimming stripped 5 bases from V and 1 base from J, with 12 bases between. CDR3 length equals 16 residues. The germline V gene has CDR1 MGHDK and CDR2 SYGVNS. CDR3 amino acids: CASSRGTGSGANVLTF. The DNA for the CDR3 is TGTGCCAGCAGTCGAGGGACGGGTTCTGGGGCCAACGTCCTGACTTTC.

CDR3 DNA: TGTGCCAGTAGCCCACGAGGGGAGACCCAGTACTTC. Its translation: CASSPRGETQYF. V gene TRBV19 combines with J gene TRBJ2-5, with D maybe TRBD2 (5 bases). The CDR3 is 12 residues long. With 6 bases removed from V and 5 bases from J, the gap between germline ends came to 10 bases. CDR1 and CDR2 (germline): LNHDA, SQIVND (reference sequence).

CDR3: CASSGLMNTEAFF. In DNA, the CDR3 is TGTGCCAGCAGCGGTTTGATGAACACTGAAGCTTTCTTT. The chain carries TRBV7-2 and TRBJ1-1; no clear D gene. Germline V CDR1 and CDR2: SGHTA, FQGNSA. This CDR3 is 13 amino acids long. Trimming took 5 bases from V and 0 from J, leaving 7 bases between them.

This clone was recorded once. V is TRBV12-3 or TRBV12-4 and J is TRBJ1-3, with D unclear. This CDR3 is 12 amino acids long. Between the trimmed V and J ends, which lost 5 bases and 6 bases, there was a span of 8 bases. In DNA, the CDR3 is TGTGCCAGCAGTCCCTCCTCAAACACCATATATTTT. Translation gives CASSPSSNTIYF.

The chain couples TRBV30 to TRBJ1-1, with 11 bases that match TRBD1. This CDR3 contains 15 residues. V shed 1 base, J shed 4 bases, and the junction held 5 bases outside the gene matches. Germline V gene sequence: CDR1 GTSNPN, CDR2 SVGIG (reference sequence). The chain's CDR3 is CAWSARDRGTTEAFF. DNA of the CDR3: TGTGCCTGGAGTGCACGGGACAGGGGGACCACTGAAGCTTTCTTT. The full variable domain, completed using reference TRBV30 and TRBJ1-1, is SQTIHQWPATLVQPVGSPLSLECTVEGTSNPNLYWYRQAAGRGLQLLFYSVGIGQISSEVPQNLSASRPQDRQFILSSKKLLLSDSGFYLCAWSARDRGTTEAFFGQGTRLTVV.

The chain links TRBV19 to TRBJ1-2; 8 bases align to TRBD1. The CDR3 totals 15 residues. V was clipped by 7 bases and J by 5 bases; unmatched bases: 12. Germline loops: CDR1 LNHDA, CDR2 SQIVND (reference sequence). The DNA for the CDR3 is TGTGCCAGTATGACTATCCATCAGGGGGCGTATGGCTACACCTTC. Translated, it gives CASMTIHQGAYGYTF.

The genes are TRBV3-1 (or the pseudogene TRBV3-2) and TRBJ1-6, with unresolved D. There are 13 residues in the CDR3. Trimming took off 2 bases at V and 9 bases at J, with 8 bases between the two ends. Germline values: CDR1 LGHDT, CDR2 YNNKEL (reference sequence). CDR3 nucleotides: TGTGCCAGCAGCCAACCCCCTTTTTCACCCCTCCACTTT. It is translated as CASSQPPFSPLHF.